This T cell receptor (beta chain) was identified during a study of spatial heterogeneity in lung cancer. Study conclusions and caveats: The appearance of ubiquitous expanded tumor TCRs in blood was greater at resection than follow-up.

TCRdb analysed the 5' RACE reads with MiXCR anew, one entry per CDR3 protein. This table has approximately 44,000 distinct CDR3 sequences, roughly an eighth appearing once. The table lists this clonotype with many counts. The target antigen is unknown. CDR1 SNHLY and CDR2 FYNNEI come from the germline V gene. This CDR3 has 13 amino acids. The ends were cut back, 1 base at V and 3 bases at J, with 6 bases in the middle. This sample's time point: sample taken at primary tumor resection. The source is a male donor with early-stage non-small cell lung cancer. The input for sequencing was PBMCs, taken at surgery. The rearrangement joins TRBV2 to TRBJ2-5, with D hard to call. The CDR3, as DNA: TGTGCCAGCAGTGAAGGGGCGGAAGAGACCCAGTACTTC. Translating it yields CASSEGAEETQYF.